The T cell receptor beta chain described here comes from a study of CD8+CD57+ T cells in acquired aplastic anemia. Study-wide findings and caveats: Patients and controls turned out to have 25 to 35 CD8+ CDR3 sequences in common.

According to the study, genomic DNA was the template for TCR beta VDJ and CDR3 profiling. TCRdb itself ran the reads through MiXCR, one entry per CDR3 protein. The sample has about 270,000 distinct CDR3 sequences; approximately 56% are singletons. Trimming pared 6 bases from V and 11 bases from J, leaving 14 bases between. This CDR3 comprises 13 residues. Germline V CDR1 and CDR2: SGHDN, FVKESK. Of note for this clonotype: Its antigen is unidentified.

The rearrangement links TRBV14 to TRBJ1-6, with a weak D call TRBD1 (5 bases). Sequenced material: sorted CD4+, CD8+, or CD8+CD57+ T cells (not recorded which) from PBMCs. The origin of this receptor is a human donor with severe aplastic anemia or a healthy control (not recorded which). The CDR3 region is CASSDQGVPPLHF. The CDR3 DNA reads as TGTGCCAGCAGTGACCAGGGCGTTCCACCCCTCCACTTT.